These 4 T cell receptor beta chains originate from one sample sequenced in a study of T-cell reconstitution after alpha-beta-depleted transplantation in children. TCRbeta library construction was performed incorporating unique molecular identifiers. TCRdb ran MiXCR on the PCR reads and lists one entry per CDR3 protein. The sample includes 500,000 to 750,000 distinct CDR3 sequences, roughly 13% of them seen just once. Sequences were derived from PBMCs, mostly from graft donor cells, sampled 360 days after TCRalphabeta/CD19-depleted stem cell transplant. Receptor source: a male patient aged 10 to 17 who had a stem cell transplant for acute myeloid leukemia, so the T cells may come from the graft donor.

This clonotype occurred a few times. V and J are TRBV29-1 and TRBJ2-3; D gene ambiguous. Trimming left V 7 bases short and J 5 bases short, with 10 bases between. The germline V gene has CDR1 SQVTM and CDR2 ANQGSEA. The CDR3 consists of 11 residues. The CDR3 bases are TGCAGCGGCCAGACCATAGATACGCAGTATTTT. Protein product: CSGQTIDTQYF.

V is TRBV12-3 or TRBV12-4 and J is TRBJ2-3; the D gene could be TRBD1 or TRBD2 (6 bases each). V lost 2 bases and J lost 4, with 13 bases in between. The CDR3 extends over 15 amino acids. As DNA, the CDR3 is TGTGCCAGCAGTTTAAGGGGGGCGCACGCAGATACGCAGTATTTT. Translated, it gives CASSLRGAHADTQYF.

This rearrangement joins TRBV6-6 to TRBJ2-5, with D uncertain. Germline-derived CDR1 and CDR2 are MNHNY and SVGAGI (reference sequence). Trimming cost V 2 bases and J 5 bases, with 9 bases left between them. The CDR3 length is 13 residues. CDR3: CASSYRLRETQYF. As DNA, the CDR3 is TGTGCCAGCAGTTACAGGCTGAGGGAGACCCAGTACTTC.

The chain joins TRBV29-1 to TRBJ2-2, with 10 bases aligning to TRBD1. Looked up from germline, CDR1 is SQVTM and CDR2 is ANQGSEA. CDR3 length: 15 residues. V was clipped by 6 bases and J by 5 bases; unmatched bases: 9. The CDR3 DNA sequence: TGCAGCGTGACAGGGGGCTTTGGGGTTACCGGGGAGCTGTTTTTT. This encodes CSVTGGFGVTGELFF.